This TCR beta chain was documented in a study of T cell changes during pregnancy in multiple sclerosis. Method: immunoSEQ multiplex PCR; TCRdb's copy keeps in-frame clones and lacks some. The sample has tens of thousands of clones; 92% are singletons. Between the trimmed V and J ends, which lost 0 bases and 2 bases, there was a span of 8 bases. The CDR3 extends over 15 amino acids. Germline CDR1 reads GTSNPN; CDR2 reads SVGIG (reference sequence). The TCR was taken from a female donor in good health, enrolled as a control in a pregnancy study. This sequence joins TRBV30 and TRBJ1-6; D possibly corresponds to TRBD1 (5 bases). Sequencing was performed on peripheral blood, taken after pregnancy. The CDR3 bases are TGTGCCTGGAGTGTACGGGGGGCCTATAATTCACCCCTCCACTTT. Its translation: CAWSVRGAYNSPLHF.